A selection of T cell receptor beta chains follows, all from one sample in a study of blood T cell repertoires in COVID-19. The protocol was immunoSEQ multiplex PCR, while the TCRdb copy is restricted to in-frame clones and leaves out a portion. The table has some 170,000 clones, approximately 80% seen once. The source material was peripheral blood. The receptors originated from a woman aged 45 to 65 with active or convalescent COVID-19. CDR3s include the opening cysteine and the closing phenylalanine or tryptophan. A D gene is named only where the DNA matches it firmly. Only some rows state a clone size, as once, few, many or a class for expanded clones.

>-|TRBV18|-|TRBJ2-7
CASSPLMTGFAYEQYF
>-|TRBV5-1|TRBD1|TRBJ1-3
CASSGTGTGSGNTIYF
>-|TRBV19|-|TRBJ1-1
CASTRTQGYTEAFF
>-|TRBV19|-|TRBJ1-5
CASSIEGQPDGQPQHF
>-|TRBV11-2|-|TRBJ2-7
CASSLEVSYEQYF
>-|TRBV28|TRBD1|TRBJ1-2
CASSLTGQGFYGYTF
>-|TRBV7-9|TRBD2|TRBJ2-1
CASSLTSVPYNEQFF
>-|TRBV29-1|TRBD2|TRBJ2-7
CSVRIAGGPVEQYF
>once|TRBV7-2|TRBD1|TRBJ2-7
CASSRRDSLGYEQYF
>-|TRBV7-2|-|TRBJ1-1
CASSFGQEAFF
>-|TRBV5-8|-|TRBJ2-1
CASSFRREQFF
>-|TRBV7-8|TRBD2|TRBJ2-7
CASSLELAVQQQYF
>many|TRBV6-5|TRBD2|TRBJ2-1
CASRLLAGYNEQFF
>-|TRBV19|TRBD1|TRBJ1-6
CASSRQGESPLHF
>-|TRBV9|TRBD2|TRBJ2-1
CASSVGASGSSYNEQFF
>-|TRBV9|TRBD1|TRBJ1-2
CASSDRDSPNYGYTF
>once|TRBV6-2/TRBV6-3|TRBD1|TRBJ1-1
CASSWARGLRGDTEAFF
>few|TRBV14|TRBD1|TRBJ1-2
CASSQGRDRGSGYTF
>-|TRBV11-2|-|TRBJ2-1
CASSLRLEDNEQFF
>-|TRBV25-1|TRBD1|TRBJ2-7
CASSELGQGLNEQYF
>-|TRBV4-3|-|TRBJ1-2
CASSSRVGQGGYTF
>-|TRBV5-4|TRBD1|TRBJ1-2
CASSSWDRQNYGYTF
>once|TRBV6-2/TRBV6-3|TRBD1|TRBJ1-1
CASSYSGQALRAEAFF
>-|TRBV9|TRBD2|TRBJ2-5
CASSVGSGGETQYF
>-|TRBV7-9|-|TRBJ1-4
CASSLGSTGTNEKLFF
>-|TRBV7-6|-|TRBJ2-1
CASSLGGASSYNEQFF
>few|TRBV30|TRBD1|TRBJ1-5
CAFSEGTVNQPQHF
>-|TRBV7-3|-|TRBJ2-3
CASSPGLLSTDTQYF
>few|TRBV30|-|TRBJ1-1
CAWYRTREAFF
>-|TRBV7-2|-|TRBJ1-1
CASSLVGQVEAFF
>-|TRBV11-2|-|TRBJ1-1
CASSPQQGKAEAFF
>-|TRBV28|TRBD2|TRBJ2-1
CASSSGSWEQFF
>-|TRBV5-4|TRBD2|TRBJ2-3
CASSLASGGPPDTQYF
>-|TRBV19|TRBD1|TRBJ2-1
CASSILAGQVLLYNEQFF
>few|TRBV18|TRBD1|TRBJ1-5
CASSPNRGEGQPQHF
>once|TRBV2|TRBD1|TRBJ2-3
CASSQRGQGLDTQYF
>-|TRBV6-5|TRBD1|TRBJ1-5
CASRKTGGNQPQHF
>-|TRBV4-1|-|TRBJ2-1
CASSQEFGGFSSSYNEQFF
>-|TRBV3-1/TRBV3-2|TRBD1|TRBJ1-1
CASSFGQVNTEAFF
>once|TRBV28|-|TRBJ1-1
CASSLIRQGSEAFF
>few|TRBV7-2|-|TRBJ2-7
CASSLGRTYEQYF
>-|TRBV19|-|TRBJ2-5
CASSTQVSGYETQYF
>few|TRBV29-1|TRBD1|TRBJ1-1
CSVARAGTGNTEAFF
>-|TRBV21-1|-|TRBJ2-2
CASSMGEKRKGGYTGELFF
>-|TRBV5-1|TRBD1|TRBJ1-2
CASSLTDRDGYTF
>many|TRBV5-4|TRBD1|TRBJ1-6
CASSLDRGSLHF
>-|TRBV28|-|TRBJ2-5
CASSLPQEKETQYF
>few|TRBV28|TRBD1|TRBJ2-7
CASSTGTGRYYEQYF
>-|TRBV7-2|TRBD1|TRBJ2-3
CASSWGTGLDTQYF
>few|TRBV25-1|TRBD2|TRBJ2-1
CASSEGLAGSNEQFF
>-|TRBV3-1/TRBV3-2|TRBD1|TRBJ1-6
CASSQVGQGRTPLHF